The rows below give T cell receptor beta chains drawn from one sample of a study of PD-L1 blockade in urothelial cancer. TCRdb's copy holds only in-frame clones and misses some; the assay was immunoSEQ multiplex PCR. Here the sample spans more than 55,000 clones, roughly 79% being singletons. Sequencing was performed on PBMCs, taken around atezolizumab (anti-PD-L1) treatment. Receptor source: a man aged 70-80 years with urothelial cancer. The CDR3 runs from the conserved cysteine through the conserved F or W. Fields, in order: clone size, D gene, V gene, J gene, CDR3 DNA, CDR3 protein. A D gene is named only where the DNA matches it firmly. The size field is filled for only some rows; it gives once, few, many or a size class.

>.|.|TRBV6-5|TRBJ2-3
TGTGCCAGCAGTTACTCGACAGTTGGTACGCAGTATTTT
CASSYSTVGTQYF
>.|.|TRBV11-3|TRBJ2-3
TGTGCCAGCAGCCCCAAGGGCGGGCATCCAAGCACAGATACGCAGTATTTT
CASSPKGGHPSTDTQYF
>.|TRBD2|TRBV9|TRBJ2-5
TGTGCCAGCAGCGTAGGGACTAGCGGAACCCAAGAGACCCAGTACTTC
CASSVGTSGTQETQYF
>.|TRBD2|TRBV29-1|TRBJ2-1
TGCAGCGTTGAAGATCGGAAGAACGGGGGGAGATCCTACAATGAGCAGTTCTTC
CSVEDRKNGGRSYNEQFF
>.|.|TRBV10-3|TRBJ1-1
TGTGCCATCAGTGAGGGGAGCCGGACTGAAGCTTTCTTT
CAISEGSRTEAFF
>.|.|TRBV11-3|TRBJ2-3
TGTGCCAGCAGCCTGGGGGGAGGTGGCACAGATACGCAGTATTTT
CASSLGGGGTDTQYF
>few|.|TRBV5-6|TRBJ1-1
TGTGCCAGCAGCTTGGTATCAGGAAGTGGGTTAACTGAAGCTTTCTTT
CASSLVSGSGLTEAFF
>once|.|TRBV7-3|TRBJ2-1
TGTGCCAGCAGCTTCGGGGGAGAGGGATCCTACAATGAGCAGTTCTTC
CASSFGGEGSYNEQFF
>once|TRBD1|TRBV7-9|TRBJ2-7
TGTGCCAGCAGCTTGGGAATGACAGGGGCCGAGCAGTACTTC
CASSLGMTGAEQYF
>.|TRBD1|TRBV6-5|TRBJ2-5
TGTGCCAGCAGTCGGGACAGGGGAGGGGAGACCCAGTACTTC
CASSRDRGGETQYF
>.|.|TRBV6-6|TRBJ1-2
TGTGCCAGTCGACAGTTATACTATGGCTACACCTTC
CASRQLYYGYTF
>.|.|TRBV7-2|TRBJ2-1
TGTGCCAGCAGTGACCCACTAGCCTACGAGCAGTTCTTC
CASSDPLAYEQFF
>once|.|TRBV7-2|TRBJ1-2
TGTGCCAGCAGCTTAAAGCTTGACTATGGCTACACCTTC
CASSLKLDYGYTF
>few|TRBD1|TRBV7-2|TRBJ2-7
TGTGCCAGCAGCTTAGCGGGACAGGGGACCTACGAGCAGTACTTC
CASSLAGQGTYEQYF
>.|.|TRBV7-9|TRBJ2-7
TGTGCCAGCAGCCTAGGACTGGAAGACTACGAGCAGTACTTC
CASSLGLEDYEQYF
>.|TRBD1|TRBV27|TRBJ1-6
TGTGCCAGCAGCCCGGCCGGGACAGTGGGAGTAAGTTCCCTCCACTTT
CASSPAGTVGVSSLHF
>.|TRBD1|TRBV2|TRBJ2-7
TGTGCCAGCAGGAGACAGGGTTGGGAGCAGTACTTC
CASRRQGWEQYF
>.|.|TRBV28|TRBJ1-4
TGTGCCAGCAGTGGCGGCCGAACTAATGAAAAACTGTTTTTT
CASSGGRTNEKLFF
>.|TRBD2|TRBV4-1|TRBJ2-1
TGCGCCAGCAGCCCGACTAGCGGGGATGCCTACAATGAGCAGTTCTTC
CASSPTSGDAYNEQFF
>.|TRBD1|TRBV2|TRBJ1-2
TGTGCCAGCAGTGGACGTAGACAGGGAGATGGCTACACCTTC
CASSGRRQGDGYTF